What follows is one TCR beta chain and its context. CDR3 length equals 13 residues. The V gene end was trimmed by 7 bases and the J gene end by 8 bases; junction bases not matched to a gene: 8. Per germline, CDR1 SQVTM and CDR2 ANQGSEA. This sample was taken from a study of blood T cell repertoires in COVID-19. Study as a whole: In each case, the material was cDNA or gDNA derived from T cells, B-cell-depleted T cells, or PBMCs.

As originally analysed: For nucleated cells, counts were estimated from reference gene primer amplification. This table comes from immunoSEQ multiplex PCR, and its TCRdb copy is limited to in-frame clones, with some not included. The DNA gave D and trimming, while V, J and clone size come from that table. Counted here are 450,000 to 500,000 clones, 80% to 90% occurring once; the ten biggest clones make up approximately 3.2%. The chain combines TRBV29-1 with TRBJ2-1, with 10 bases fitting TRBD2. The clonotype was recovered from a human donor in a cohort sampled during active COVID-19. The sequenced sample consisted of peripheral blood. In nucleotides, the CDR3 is TGCAGCGCTACTAGCGGGACTTACGATGAGCAGTTCTTC. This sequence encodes CSATSGTYDEQFF.